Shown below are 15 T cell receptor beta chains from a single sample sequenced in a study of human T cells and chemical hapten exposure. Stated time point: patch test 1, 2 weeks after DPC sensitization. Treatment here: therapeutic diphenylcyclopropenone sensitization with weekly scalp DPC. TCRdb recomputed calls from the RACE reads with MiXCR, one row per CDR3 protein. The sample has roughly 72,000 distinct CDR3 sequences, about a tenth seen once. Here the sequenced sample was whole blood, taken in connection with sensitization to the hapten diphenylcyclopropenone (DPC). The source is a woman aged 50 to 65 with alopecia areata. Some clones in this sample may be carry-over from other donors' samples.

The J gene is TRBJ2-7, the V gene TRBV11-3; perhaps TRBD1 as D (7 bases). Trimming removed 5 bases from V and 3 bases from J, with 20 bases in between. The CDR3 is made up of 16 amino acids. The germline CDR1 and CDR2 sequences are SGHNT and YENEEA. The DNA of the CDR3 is TGTGCCAGCAGCCAAGGGGGGAGGACAGGACTCTACGAGCAGTACTTC. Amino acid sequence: CASSQGGRTGLYEQYF.

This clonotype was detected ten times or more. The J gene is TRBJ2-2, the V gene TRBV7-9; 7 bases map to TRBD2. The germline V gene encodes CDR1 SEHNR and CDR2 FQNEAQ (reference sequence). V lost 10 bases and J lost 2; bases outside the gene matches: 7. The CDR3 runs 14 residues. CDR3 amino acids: CAKTGTKNTGELFF. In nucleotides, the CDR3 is TGTGCCAAAACCGGGACTAAAAACACCGGGGAGCTGTTTTTT.

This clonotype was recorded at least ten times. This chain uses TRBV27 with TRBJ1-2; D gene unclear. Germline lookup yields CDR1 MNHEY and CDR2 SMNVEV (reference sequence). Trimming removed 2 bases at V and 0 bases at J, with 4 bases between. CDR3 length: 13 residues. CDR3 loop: CASSLHTNYGYTF. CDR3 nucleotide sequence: TGTGCCAGCAGTTTACATACTAACTATGGCTACACCTTC.

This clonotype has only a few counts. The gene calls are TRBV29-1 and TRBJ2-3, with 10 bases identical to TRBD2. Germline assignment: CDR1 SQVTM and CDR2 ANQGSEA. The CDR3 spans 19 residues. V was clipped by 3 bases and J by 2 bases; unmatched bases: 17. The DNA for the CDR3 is TGCAGCGTTGACGGAGCTAGCGGGAGTGGGGGGTTGTCCACAGATACGCAGTATTTT. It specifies CSVDGASGSGGLSTDTQYF.

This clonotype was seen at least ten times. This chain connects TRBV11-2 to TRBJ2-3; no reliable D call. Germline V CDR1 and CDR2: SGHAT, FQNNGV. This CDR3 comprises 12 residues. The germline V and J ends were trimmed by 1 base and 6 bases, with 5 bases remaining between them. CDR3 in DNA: TGTGCCAGCAGCTTAGGCCCGGATACGCAGTATTTT. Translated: CASSLGPDTQYF.

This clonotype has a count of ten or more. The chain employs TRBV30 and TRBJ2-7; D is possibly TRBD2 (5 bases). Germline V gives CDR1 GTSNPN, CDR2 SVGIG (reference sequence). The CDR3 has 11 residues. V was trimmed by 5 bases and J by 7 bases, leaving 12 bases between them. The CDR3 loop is CAWGGGWEQYF. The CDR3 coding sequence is TGTGCCTGGGGAGGAGGTTGGGAGCAGTACTTC.

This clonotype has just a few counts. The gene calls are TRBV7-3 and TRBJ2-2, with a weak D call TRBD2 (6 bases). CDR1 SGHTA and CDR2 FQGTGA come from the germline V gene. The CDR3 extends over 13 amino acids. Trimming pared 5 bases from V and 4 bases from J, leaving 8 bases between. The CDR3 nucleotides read TGTGCCAGCAGCACCGGGGGCACCGGGGAGCTGTTTTTT. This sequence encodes CASSTGGTGELFF.

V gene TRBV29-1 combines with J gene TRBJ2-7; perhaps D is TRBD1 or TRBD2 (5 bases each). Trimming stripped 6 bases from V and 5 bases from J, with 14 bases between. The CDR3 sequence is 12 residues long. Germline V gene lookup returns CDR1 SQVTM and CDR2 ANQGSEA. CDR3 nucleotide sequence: TGCAGCGTGACGGGGCAGGGTCACGAGCAGTACTTC. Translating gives CSVTGQGHEQYF.

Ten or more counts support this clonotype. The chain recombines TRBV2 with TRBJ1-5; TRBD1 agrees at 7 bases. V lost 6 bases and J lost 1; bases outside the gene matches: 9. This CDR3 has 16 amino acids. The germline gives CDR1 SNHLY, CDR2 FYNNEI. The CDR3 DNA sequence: TGTGCCAGCAGGGGAGACAGGGAGGAAAGCAATCAGCCCCAGCATTTT. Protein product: CASRGDREESNQPQHF.

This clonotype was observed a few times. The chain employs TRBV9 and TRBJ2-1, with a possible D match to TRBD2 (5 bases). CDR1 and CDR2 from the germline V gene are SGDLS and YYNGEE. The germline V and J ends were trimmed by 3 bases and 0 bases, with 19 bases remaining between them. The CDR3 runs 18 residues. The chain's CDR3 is CASSGGLAGRNSYNEQFF. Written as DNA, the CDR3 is TGTGCCAGCAGCGGAGGCCTCGCGGGCAGAAACTCCTACAATGAGCAGTTCTTC.

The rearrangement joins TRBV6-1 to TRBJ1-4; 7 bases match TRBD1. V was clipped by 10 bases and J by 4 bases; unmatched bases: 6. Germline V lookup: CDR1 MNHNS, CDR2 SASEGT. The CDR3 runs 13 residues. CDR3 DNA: TGTGCCACCCTGGGACAGCTTAATGAAAAACTGTTTTTT. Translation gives CATLGQLNEKLFF.

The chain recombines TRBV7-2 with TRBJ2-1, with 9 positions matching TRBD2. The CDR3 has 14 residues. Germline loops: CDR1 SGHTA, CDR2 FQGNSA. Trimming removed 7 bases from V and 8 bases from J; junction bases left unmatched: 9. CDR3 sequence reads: CASKSGTSTHEQFF. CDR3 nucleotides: TGTGCCAGCAAATCGGGGACTAGCACCCATGAGCAGTTCTTC.

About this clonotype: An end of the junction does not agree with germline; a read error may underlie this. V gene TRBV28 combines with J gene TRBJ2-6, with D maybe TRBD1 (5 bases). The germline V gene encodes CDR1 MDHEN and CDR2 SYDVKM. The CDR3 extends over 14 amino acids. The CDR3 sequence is CASGSHSGANVLTF. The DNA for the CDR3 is TGTGCCAGCGGATCCCACTCTGGGGCCAACGTCCTGACTTTT.

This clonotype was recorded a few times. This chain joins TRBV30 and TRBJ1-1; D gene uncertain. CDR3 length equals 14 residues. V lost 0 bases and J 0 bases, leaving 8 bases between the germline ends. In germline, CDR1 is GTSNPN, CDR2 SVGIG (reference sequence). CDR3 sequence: CAWSVGMVNTEAFF. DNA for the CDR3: TGTGCCTGGAGTGTGGGCATGGTGAACACTGAAGCTTTCTTT. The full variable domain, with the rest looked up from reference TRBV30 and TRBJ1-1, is SQTIHQWPATLVQPVGSPLSLECTVEGTSNPNLYWYRQAAGRGLQLLFYSVGIGQISSEVPQNLSASRPQDRQFILSSKKLLLSDSGFYLCAWSVGMVNTEAFFGQGTRLTVV.

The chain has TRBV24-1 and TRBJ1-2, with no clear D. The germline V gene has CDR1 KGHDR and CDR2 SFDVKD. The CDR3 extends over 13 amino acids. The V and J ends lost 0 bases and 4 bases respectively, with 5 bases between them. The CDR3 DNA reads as TGTGCCACCAGTGATTTGAATTTCTATGGCTACACCTTC. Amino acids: CATSDLNFYGYTF.